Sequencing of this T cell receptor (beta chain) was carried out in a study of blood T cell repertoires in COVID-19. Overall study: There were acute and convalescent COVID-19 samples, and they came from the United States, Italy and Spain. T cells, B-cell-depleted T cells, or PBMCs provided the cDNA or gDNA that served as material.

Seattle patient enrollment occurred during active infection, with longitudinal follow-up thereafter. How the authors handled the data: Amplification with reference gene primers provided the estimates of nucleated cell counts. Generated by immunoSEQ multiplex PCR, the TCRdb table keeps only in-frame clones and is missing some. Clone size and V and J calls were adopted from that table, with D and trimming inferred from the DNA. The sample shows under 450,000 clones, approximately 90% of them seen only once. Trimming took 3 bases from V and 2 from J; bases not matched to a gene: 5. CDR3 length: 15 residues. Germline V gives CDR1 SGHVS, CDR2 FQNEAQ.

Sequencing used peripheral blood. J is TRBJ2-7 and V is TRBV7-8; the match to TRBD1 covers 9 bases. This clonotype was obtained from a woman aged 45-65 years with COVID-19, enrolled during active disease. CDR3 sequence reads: CASSLGQGVTYEQYF. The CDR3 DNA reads TGTGCCAGCAGCTTGGGACAGGGAGTCACCTACGAGCAGTACTTC. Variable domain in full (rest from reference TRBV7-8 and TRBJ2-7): GAGVSQSPRYKVAKRGQDVALRCDPISGHVSLFWYQQALGQGPEFLTYFQNEAQLDKSGLPSDRFFAERPEGSVSTLKIQRTQQEDSAVYLCASSLGQGVTYEQYFGPGTRLTVT.